Sequencing of this T cell receptor beta chain was carried out in a study of cytomegalovirus exposure and HLA in healthy donors. Study-level findings and limits: Most CMV-associated TCR beta chains were later found to appear HLA-restricted. For most TCR beta V segments, an earlier analysis put the productive rate at about 90% or about 30% of the time. Later work associated 17,000 or so TCR beta sequences with HLA alleles at 0.05 false discovery rate. Later on, an analysis showed TCR association rates differing by HLA locus, with DRB1 the most and HLA-C the fewest.

CDR3 length: 17 residues. CDR1 and CDR2 from the germline V gene are SGHTA and FQGTGA. V gave up 4 bases and J gave up 3 bases; unmatched junction bases: 10. PCR involved 60 Vbeta and 13 Jbeta primers. The assay was immunoSEQ multiplex PCR, and TCRdb's table has in-frame clones only and misses some. In the table there are about 200,000 clones, 65% to 80% of which are singletons. About this clone: Its antigen remains unidentified.

Material: PBMCs. The chain couples TRBV7-3 to TRBJ2-3; 10 nucleotides align to TRBD2. The clonotype comes from a man aged 50 or older in good health and CMV-seronegative. CDR3 sequence (DNA): TGTGCCAGCAGCTCCTTCTCTAGCGGGAGAGTAACAGATACGCAGTATTTT. Its translation: CASSSFSSGRVTDTQYF.